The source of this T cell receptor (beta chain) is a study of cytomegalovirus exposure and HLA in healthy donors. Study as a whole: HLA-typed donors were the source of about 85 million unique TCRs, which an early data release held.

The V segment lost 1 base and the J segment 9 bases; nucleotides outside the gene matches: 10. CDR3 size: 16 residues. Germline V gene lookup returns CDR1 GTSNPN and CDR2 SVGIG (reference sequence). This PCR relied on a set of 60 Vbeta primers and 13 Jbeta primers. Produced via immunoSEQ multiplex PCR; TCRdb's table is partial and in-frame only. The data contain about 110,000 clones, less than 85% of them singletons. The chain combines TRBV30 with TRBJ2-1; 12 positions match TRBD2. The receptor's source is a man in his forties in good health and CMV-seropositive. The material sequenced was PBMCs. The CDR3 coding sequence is TGTGCCTGGAGTGGGGGTCGGACTAGCGGGACAGGTGAGCAGTTCTTC. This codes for CAWSGGRTSGTGEQFF.